The T cell receptor beta chain under discussion was sequenced for a study of post-analysis software for immune sequencing data. Overall study: Patients with relapsing-remitting, secondary progressive and progressive-relapsing multiple sclerosis courses were all represented.

Whole-study findings and limits: Patients had higher frequencies than controls of roughly five TRBV segments, including TRBV5-6, TRBV5-1 and TRBV20-1. F measure clustering grouped samples strongly by preparation batch. Controls significantly exceeded multiple sclerosis patients in normalized Chao1 diversity.

Incorporated into the TCR beta cDNA libraries were unique molecular identifiers, which served to reduce PCR and sequencing biases. Researchers reported approximately 500,000 cDNA molecules coming from about 0.98 to 11 million T cells. MiXCR was run by TCRdb on the PCR reads, yielding one entry per CDR3 protein. The sample gives 700,000 to 800,000 distinct CDR3 sequences, 25% to 30% of which show up once; around 0.56% is in the top ten. Unmatched junction bases numbered 18, after V lost 6 bases and J lost 9 bases. CDR1 and CDR2 from the germline V gene are SEHNR and FQNEAQ (reference sequence). There are 17 residues in the CDR3. About this clonotype itself: Its antigen is as yet unknown.

This sequence originates from a girl aged 10 to 17 with multiple sclerosis. The sample was blood. The chain is built from TRBV7-9 and TRBJ2-1, with 9 bases fitting TRBD2. In DNA form, the CDR3 reads TGTGCCAGCAGTCGACTATATAGCGGGAGTATGGGGAGTGAGCAGTTCTTC. Translation gives CASSRLYSGSMGSEQFF. Variable domain in full (rest from reference TRBV7-9 and TRBJ2-1): DTGVSQNPRHKITKRGQNVTFRCDPISEHNRLYWYRQTLGQGPEFLTYFQNEAQLEKSRLLSDRFSAERPKGSFSTLEIQRTEQGDSAMYLCASSRLYSGSMGSEQFFGPGTRLTVL.